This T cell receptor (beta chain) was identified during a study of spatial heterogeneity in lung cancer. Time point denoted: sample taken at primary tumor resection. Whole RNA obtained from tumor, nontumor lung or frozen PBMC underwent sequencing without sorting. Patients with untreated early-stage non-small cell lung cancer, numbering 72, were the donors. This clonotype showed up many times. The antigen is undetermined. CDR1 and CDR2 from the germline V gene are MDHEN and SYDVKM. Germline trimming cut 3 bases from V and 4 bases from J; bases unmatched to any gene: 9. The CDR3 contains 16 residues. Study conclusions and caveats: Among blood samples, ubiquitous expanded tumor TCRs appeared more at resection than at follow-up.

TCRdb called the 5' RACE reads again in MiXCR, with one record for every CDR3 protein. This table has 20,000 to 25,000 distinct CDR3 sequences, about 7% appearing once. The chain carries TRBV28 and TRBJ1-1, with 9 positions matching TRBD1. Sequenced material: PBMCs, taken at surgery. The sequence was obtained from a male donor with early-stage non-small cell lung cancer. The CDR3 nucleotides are TGTGCCAGCAGTTTCCCCCCGGGACAGGGCATCACTGAAGCTTTCTTT. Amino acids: CASSFPPGQGITEAFF.